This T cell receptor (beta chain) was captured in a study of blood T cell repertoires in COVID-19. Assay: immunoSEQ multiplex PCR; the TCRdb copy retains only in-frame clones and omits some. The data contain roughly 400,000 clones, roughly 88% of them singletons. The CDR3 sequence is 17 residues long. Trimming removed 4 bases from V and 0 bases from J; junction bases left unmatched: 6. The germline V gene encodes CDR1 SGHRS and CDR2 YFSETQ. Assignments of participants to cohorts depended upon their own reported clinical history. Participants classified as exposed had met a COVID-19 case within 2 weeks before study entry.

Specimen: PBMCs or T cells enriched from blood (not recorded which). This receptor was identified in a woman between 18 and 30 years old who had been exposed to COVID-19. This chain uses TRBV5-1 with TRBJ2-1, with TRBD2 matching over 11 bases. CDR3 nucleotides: TGCGCCAGCAGCCGACTAGCGGGGAGCAGCTCCTACAATGAGCAGTTCTTC. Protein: CASSRLAGSSSYNEQFF.